This T cell receptor beta chain was identified during a study of shared clonotypes between healthy human individuals. In germline, CDR1 is SEHNR, CDR2 FQNEAQ (reference sequence). This CDR3 is built from 11 residues. Trimming took 5 bases from V and 5 from J, leaving 4 bases between them. Clones were sequenced by immunoSEQ multiplex PCR, and TCRdb holds only the in-frame ones, with some missing. This sample carries about 1 million clones, around 74% of them seen once, and the ten largest clones take 1.4% to 1.5%. Both subsets, CD45RA+ naive and CD45RA-negative memory, were split from the CD4+ cells. Sequencing was carried out using memory CD4+ T cells sorted from blood. Documented subset: CD45RA-negative fraction. This chain joins TRBV7-9 and TRBJ2-4; no clear D gene. This clonotype was sampled from a man younger than 30 in good health. CDR3 coding DNA: TGTGCCAGCAGCCCCGAAAACATTCAGTACTTC. This sequence encodes CASSPENIQYF.